This T cell receptor beta chain was captured by sequencing in a study of shared clonotypes between healthy human individuals. Per sorted-subset replicate PCR, input was approximately 0.2 ug DNA, representing 30,000 or so T cell genomes. Profiling relied on immunoSEQ multiplex PCR, and the TCRdb table lists in-frame clones only, not all of them. Of some 240,000 clones listed, about 65% are singletons. This clone was seen only a few times. The sample comprised memory CD4+ T cells sorted from blood. Regarding subset: CD45RA-negative fraction. This TCR was recovered from a man in his thirties or forties in good health.

The CDR3 sequence is CASRPGQARETQYF. In DNA form, the CDR3 reads TGTGCCTCAAGGCCGGGACAGGCAAGAGAGACCCAGTACTTC. The chain combines TRBV28 with TRBJ2-5, with 8 bases lining up with TRBD1. The trim removed 11 bases at V and 4 bases at J, leaving 12 bases unmatched. This CDR3 is 14 amino acids long. In germline, CDR1 is MDHEN, CDR2 SYDVKM.